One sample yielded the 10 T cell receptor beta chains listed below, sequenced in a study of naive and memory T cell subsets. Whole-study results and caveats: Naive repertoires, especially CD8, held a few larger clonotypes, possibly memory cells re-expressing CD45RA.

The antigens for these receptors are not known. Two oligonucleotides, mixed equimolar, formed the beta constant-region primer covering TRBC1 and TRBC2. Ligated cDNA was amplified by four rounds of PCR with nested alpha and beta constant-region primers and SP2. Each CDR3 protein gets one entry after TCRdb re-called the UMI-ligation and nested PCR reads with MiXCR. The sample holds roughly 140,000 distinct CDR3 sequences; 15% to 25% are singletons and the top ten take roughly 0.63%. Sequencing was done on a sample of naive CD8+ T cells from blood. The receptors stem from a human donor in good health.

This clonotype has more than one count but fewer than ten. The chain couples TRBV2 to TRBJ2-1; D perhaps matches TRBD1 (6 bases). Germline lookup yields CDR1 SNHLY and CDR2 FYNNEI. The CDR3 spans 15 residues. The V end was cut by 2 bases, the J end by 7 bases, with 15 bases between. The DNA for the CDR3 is TGTGCCAGCAGTGAAATCGTACAGGGTGAAAATGAGCAGTTCTTC. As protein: CASSEIVQGENEQFF.

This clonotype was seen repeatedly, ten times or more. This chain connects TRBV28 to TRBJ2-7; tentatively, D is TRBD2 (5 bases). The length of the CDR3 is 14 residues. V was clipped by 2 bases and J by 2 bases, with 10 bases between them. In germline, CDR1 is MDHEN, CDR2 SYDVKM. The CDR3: CASSLEGSAYEQYF. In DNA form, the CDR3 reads TGTGCCAGCAGTTTAGAGGGCTCAGCCTACGAGCAGTACTTC.

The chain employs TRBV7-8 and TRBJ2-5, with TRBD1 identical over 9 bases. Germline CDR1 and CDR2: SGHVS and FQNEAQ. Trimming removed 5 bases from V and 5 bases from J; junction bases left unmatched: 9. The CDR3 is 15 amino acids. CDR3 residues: CASSRRGQGRETQYF. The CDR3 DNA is TGTGCCAGCAGCCGACGGGGACAGGGCCGGGAGACCCAGTACTTC.

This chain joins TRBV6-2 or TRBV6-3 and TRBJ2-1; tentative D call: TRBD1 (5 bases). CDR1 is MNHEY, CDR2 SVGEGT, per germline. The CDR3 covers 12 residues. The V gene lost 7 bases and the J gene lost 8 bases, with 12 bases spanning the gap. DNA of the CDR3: TGTGCCAGCACCGCTGGGGCTGATGAGCAGTTCTTC. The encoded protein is CASTAGADEQFF.

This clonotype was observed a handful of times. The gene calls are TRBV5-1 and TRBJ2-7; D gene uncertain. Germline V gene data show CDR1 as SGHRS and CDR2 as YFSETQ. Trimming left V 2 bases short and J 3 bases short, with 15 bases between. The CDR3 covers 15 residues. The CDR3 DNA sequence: TGCGCCAGCAGCTTCGATCTTTCTCTGGTCTACGAGCAGTACTTC. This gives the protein CASSFDLSLVYEQYF.

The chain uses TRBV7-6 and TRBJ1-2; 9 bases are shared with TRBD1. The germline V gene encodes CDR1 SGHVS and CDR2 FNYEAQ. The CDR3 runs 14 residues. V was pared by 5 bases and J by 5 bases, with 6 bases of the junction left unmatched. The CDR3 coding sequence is TGTGCCAGCAGCCCCGGGACAGGGCAGTATGGCTACACCTTC. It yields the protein CASSPGTGQYGYTF.

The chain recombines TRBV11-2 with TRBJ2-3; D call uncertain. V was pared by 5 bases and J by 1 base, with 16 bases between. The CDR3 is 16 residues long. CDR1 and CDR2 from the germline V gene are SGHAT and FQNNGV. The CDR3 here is CASSPRLGWGTDTQYF. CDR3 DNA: TGTGCCAGCAGCCCCAGGTTGGGGTGGGGCACAGATACGCAGTATTTT.

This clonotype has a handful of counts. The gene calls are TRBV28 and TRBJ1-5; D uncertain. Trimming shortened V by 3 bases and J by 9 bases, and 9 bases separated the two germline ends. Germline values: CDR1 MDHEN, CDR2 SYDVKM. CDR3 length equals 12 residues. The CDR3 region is CASSLAFTPQHF. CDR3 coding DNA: TGTGCCAGCAGTTTGGCCTTCACGCCCCAGCATTTT.

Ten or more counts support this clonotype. CDR3 amino acids: CASSPTDFSYEQYF. The CDR3 DNA reads as TGTGCCAGCAGCCCTACCGACTTTTCCTACGAGCAGTACTTC. The chain recombines TRBV9 with TRBJ2-7; D is undetermined. There are 14 residues in the CDR3. V lost 4 bases and J lost 1, with 12 bases in between. Germline values: CDR1 SGDLS, CDR2 YYNGEE.

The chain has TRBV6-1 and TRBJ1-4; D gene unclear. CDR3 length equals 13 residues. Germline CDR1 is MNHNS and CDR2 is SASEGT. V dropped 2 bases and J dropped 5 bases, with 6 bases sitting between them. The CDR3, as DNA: TGTGCCAGCAGTGAAACTTACAATGAAAAACTGTTTTTT. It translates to CASSETYNEKLFF.